These T cell receptor beta chains were read from a single sample in a study of blood T cells in healthy people across ages. TCRdb reanalysed the 5' RACE reads using MiXCR and keeps one entry per CDR3 protein. Here the sample spans about 1.7 million distinct CDR3 sequences, roughly 30% being singletons. Specimen: blood. These receptor sequences come from a woman aged 25 to 39 in good health. CDR3s include the opening cysteine and the closing phenylalanine or tryptophan. A D gene is named only where the DNA matches it firmly. Not all rows give a size; the values are once, few, many and, for expanded clones, a class.

-	few	TRBJ1-6	TRBV10-2	CASNPSSSYNSPLHF	TGCGCCAGCAACCCCTCGAGCTCCTATAATTCACCCCTCCACTTT
-	-	TRBJ2-4	TRBV10-3	CAISEGIEQYF	TGTGCCATCAGTGAAGGTATTGAGCAGTACTTC
-	once	TRBJ2-5	TRBV5-5	CASSLISRETQYF	TGTGCCAGCAGCTTGATTAGTAGAGAGACCCAGTACTTC
TRBD1	few	TRBJ2-1	TRBV6-5	CASSYSGQVHEQFF	TGTGCCAGCAGTTACTCGGGACAGGTCCATGAGCAGTTCTTC
TRBD1	few	TRBJ1-2	TRBV5-5	CASSPLPDRPGGYTF	TGTGCCAGCAGCCCGCTTCCGGACAGGCCAGGGGGCTACACCTTC
-	few	TRBJ1-2	TRBV7-6	CASSLATAGRYYGYTF	TGTGCCAGCAGCTTAGCTACGGCGGGGAGGTACTATGGCTACACCTTC
TRBD2	-	TRBJ2-1	TRBV5-1	CASILGTSGRANNEQFF	TGCGCCAGCATCTTGGGAACTAGCGGGAGGGCCAATAATGAGCAGTTCTTC
-	many	TRBJ1-2	TRBV29-1	CSVEPAPYGYTF	TGCAGCGTTGAACCTGCCCCCTATGGCTACACCTTC
-	many	TRBJ2-5	TRBV19	CASSIGGQETQYF	TGCGCCAGCAGCATCGGGGGACAAGAGACCCAGTACTTC
TRBD1	few	TRBJ1-1	TRBV10-3	CAARDRVNTEAFF	TGTGCCGCCCGGGACAGAGTAAACACTGAAGCTTTCTTT
-	few	TRBJ2-7	TRBV13	CASSSYHDRSSYEQYF	TGTGCCAGCAGCTCCTACCACGACAGGAGCTCCTACGAGCAGTACTTC
-	many	TRBJ2-7	TRBV7-9	CASSLGFKDEQYF	TGTGCCAGCAGCTTAGGCTTTAAGGATGAGCAGTACTTC
-	few	TRBJ2-3	TRBV7-9	CASSLLGVPPTDTQYF	TGTGCCAGCAGCTTATTGGGCGTCCCCCCCACAGATACGCAGTATTTT
-	-	TRBJ1-5	TRBV12-3/TRBV12-4	CASSRTEQQPQHF	TGTGCCAGCAGTCGGACAGAACAGCAGCCCCAGCATTTT
-	-	TRBJ1-5	TRBV20-1	CSDRDRNRVKGPQHF	TGCAGTGATAGAGATCGAAACAGGGTGAAAGGGCCCCAGCATTTT
-	-	TRBJ2-3	TRBV7-6	CASSLGRITSTDTQYF	TGTGCCAGCAGCTTGGGCCGTATCACTAGCACAGATACGCAGTATTTT
-	-	TRBJ1-1	TRBV20-1	CSATGPLGTEAFF	TGCAGTGCGACGGGACCCCTGGGGACTGAAGCTTTCTTT
TRBD1	-	TRBJ1-1	TRBV5-1	CASSFTRDRGQMSTEAFF	TGCGCCAGCAGCTTTACCCGGGACAGGGGGCAGATGAGCACTGAAGCTTTCTTT
TRBD2	few	TRBJ2-5	TRBV20-1	CSARDPSGRGLPETQYF	TGCAGTGCTAGAGACCCTAGCGGGAGGGGACTTCCAGAGACCCAGTACTTC
-	-	TRBJ2-2	TRBV5-1	CASSLETDVGELFF	TGCGCCAGCAGCTTGGAGACTGATGTCGGGGAGCTGTTTTTT
-	few	TRBJ2-1	TRBV9	CACSKDRYNEQFF	TGTGCCTGCAGCAAAGACAGATACAATGAGCAGTTCTTC
-	-	TRBJ2-1	TRBV27	CASSPGRARSYNEQFF	TGTGCCAGCAGCCCAGGGCGCGCCCGCTCCTACAATGAGCAGTTCTTC
-	-	TRBJ2-3	TRBV12-3/TRBV12-4	CASSLAGRDPDTQYF	TGTGCCAGCAGTTTAGCGGGTAGGGACCCAGATACGCAGTATTTT